The clone carrying this T cell receptor beta chain is labeled as medium-sized. Its specificity is not known. Using quantitative 5'-RACE with molecular barcodes, the authors made TCR beta libraries. In TCRdb, the 5' RACE reads were re-called with MiXCR into one record per CDR3 protein. The sample shows some 7,600 distinct CDR3 sequences, more than 8% of them seen only once. These data originate in a study of CD8 T cells in ankylosing spondylitis. Study-wide points: Prior literature has documented some motif variants in synovial fluid and blood from reactive arthritis. The authors reported significant enrichment of disease-linked clones in matched ankylosing spondylitis synovial fluid. Typical of ankylosing spondylitis blood, it appeared, was a TCR beta motif of several highly homologous variants.

Material for sequencing was blood, either unsorted or a sorted T cell fraction (not recorded which). The source of this sequence is a male donor with ankylosing spondylitis or in good health (not recorded which).

The CDR3 bases are TGTGCCAGCAGCCCAAACCCAGGGTTGGGCACAGATACGCAGTATTTT. Translating it yields CASSPNPGLGTDTQYF. J is TRBJ2-3 and V is TRBV9; perhaps TRBD1 as D (5 bases). Germline-derived CDR1 and CDR2 are SGDLS and YYNGEE. V was trimmed by 4 bases and J by 1 base, leaving 16 bases between them. The CDR3 is 16 residues long.